Only one count was recorded for the clone carrying this T cell receptor beta chain. The CDR3 runs 17 residues. CDR1 is MGHRA, CDR2 YSYEKL, per germline. The trim removed 4 bases at V and 0 bases at J, leaving 6 bases unmatched. This sample stems from a study of OX40 agonist ivuxolimab in advanced cancers. Study-level background: The drug used for patients, ivuxolimab, was an agonistic anti-OX40 (CD134) antibody.

Profiled with immunoSEQ multiplex PCR; TCRdb holds only in-frame clones, not every one. The sample records over 95,000 clones, approximately 83% being singletons. The specimen was CD4+ or CD8+ T cells sorted from blood, collected in a trial of the OX40 agonist ivuxolimab. V and J are TRBV4-1 and TRBJ2-2; 9 bases line up with TRBD2. The sequence was obtained from an adult with an advanced solid tumor such as melanoma, head and neck, liver or kidney cancer. The CDR3 region has the DNA TGCGCCAGCAGCCCCCTTGGCGGGGGGGCGAACACCGGGGAGCTGTTTTTT. Protein sequence: CASSPLGGGANTGELFF.